This is a list of T cell receptor beta chains from one sample in a study of shared clonotypes between healthy human individuals. Sequenced by immunoSEQ multiplex PCR; TCRdb stores in-frame clones only, minus some. The table records some 1 million clones, about 74% of them present only once. Material: memory CD4+ T cells sorted from blood. These receptors were taken from a man younger than 30 in good health. Both conserved end residues are part of each CDR3. The D gene is left open where the match is weak. Clone size is shown for a subset of rows, as once, few, many or a class of expanded clone.

v_gene	d_gene	abundance	j_gene	CDR3nt	CDR3aa
TRBV10-3	-	-	TRBJ2-7	TGTGCCATCAGTGAGTCGATGGGGGTAGCAGCAGCCTACGAGCAGTACTTC	CAISESMGVAAAYEQYF
TRBV9	-	-	TRBJ1-1	TGTGCCAGCAGCGTAGGCTCGGCCCTTGGTGAAGCTTTCTTT	CASSVGSALGEAFF
TRBV4-1	-	-	TRBJ2-1	TGCGCCAGCAGCCGAGGGGAATCCTACAATGAGCAGTTCTTC	CASSRGESYNEQFF
TRBV7-8	-	-	TRBJ2-7	TGTGCCAGCAGCAGGTCGGGACCCTACGAGCAGTACTTC	CASSRSGPYEQYF
TRBV30	-	few	TRBJ1-5	TGTGCCTGGAGCGCCCTCACTTCAGATCAGCCCCAGCATTTT	CAWSALTSDQPQHF
TRBV6-1	-	-	TRBJ2-2	TGTGCCAGCAGTGGGGCCCTGGTCACCGGGGAGCTGTTTTTT	CASSGALVTGELFF
TRBV14	-	few	TRBJ1-1	TGTGCCAGCAGCCAAGTTATAAGTGAAGCTTTCTTT	CASSQVISEAFF
TRBV10-3	-	-	TRBJ1-1	TGTGCCATCCGTCCCGTTCAGGGAGACACTGAAGCTTTCTTT	CAIRPVQGDTEAFF
TRBV2	TRBD1	-	TRBJ1-4	TGTGCCAGCAGGCCCCAGGGGGTGACTAATGAAAAACTGTTTTTT	CASRPQGVTNEKLFF
TRBV11-2	-	-	TRBJ2-4	TGTGCCAGCAGCCCTCCCCTCGGCAGAAGTAGTGAAAACATTCAGTACTTC	CASSPPLGRSSENIQYF
TRBV10-3	TRBD2	-	TRBJ2-3	TGTGCCATCAGTGAGTCGATGGCGGGGGGAGATACGCAGTATTTT	CAISESMAGGDTQYF
TRBV5-1	-	few	TRBJ2-7	TGCGCCAGCAGCGGGAGCTCCTACGAGCAGTACTTC	CASSGSSYEQYF
TRBV30	-	-	TRBJ2-5	TGTGCCTGGAGTGGCCCGCTTGGAGCACGAGGGACCCAGTACTTC	CAWSGPLGARGTQYF
TRBV2	-	-	TRBJ2-1	TGTGCCAGCAATATCCTCTTCAATGAGCAGTTCTTC	CASNILFNEQFF
TRBV5-1	TRBD2	-	TRBJ2-2	TGCGCCAGCAGTCCTTTAGCGGGGTACGCGAACACCGGGGAGCTGTTTTTT	CASSPLAGYANTGELFF
TRBV11-2	-	-	TRBJ2-1	TGTGCCAGCAGCCCCTCGATCCAAAGGGATGAGCAGTTCTTC	CASSPSIQRDEQFF
TRBV7-2	TRBD2	once	TRBJ2-1	TGTGCCAGCAGCCTAGCGGGCTCCTACAATGAGCAGTTCTTC	CASSLAGSYNEQFF
TRBV10-3	TRBD1	-	TRBJ1-2	TGTGCCATCACCAAGACAGGGGGTGGCTACACCTTC	CAITKTGGGYTF
TRBV2	-	-	TRBJ2-7	TGTGCCAGCAGTAGCCCCCGGGGACTTTCCTACGAGCAGTACTTC	CASSSPRGLSYEQYF
TRBV5-1	TRBD1	-	TRBJ2-5	TGCGCCAGCAGCGGAAGACAGGGTAGGATGGAGACCCAGTACTTC	CASSGRQGRMETQYF
TRBV27	-	-	TRBJ1-1	TGTGCCAGCAGTTTATATGGGGCGAACACTGAAGCTTTCTTT	CASSLYGANTEAFF
TRBV7-3	-	once	TRBJ2-3	TGTGCCAGCAGCCCGGCTATGGGGTCCCCCACAGATACGCAGTATTTT	CASSPAMGSPTDTQYF
TRBV30	-	few	TRBJ1-6	TGTGCCTGGAGCGCGTCCTGGACTTCACCCCTCCACTTT	CAWSASWTSPLHF
TRBV5-8	-	-	TRBJ2-6	TGTGCCAGCAGCTTGGTCGTTCGGGTTAGGAGCTCTGGGGCCAACGTCCTGACTTTC	CASSLVVRVRSSGANVLTF
TRBV4-3	TRBD1	-	TRBJ2-7	TGCGCCAGCAGCCCACAGGGGGCAGGGGGCCCCTACGAGCAGTACTTC	CASSPQGAGGPYEQYF
TRBV5-6	TRBD1	-	TRBJ1-2	TGTGCCAGCAGCCCCGGAGGGGGCGCAGGTGCAAGGGGCTACACCTTC	CASSPGGGAGARGYTF
TRBV7-2	-	-	TRBJ1-2	TGTGCCAGCAGCTTAGTTCCCAGTCTTCTTGATAATAACTATGGCTACACCTTC	CASSLVPSLLDNNYGYTF
TRBV15	TRBD1	few	TRBJ2-2	TGTGCCACCAGCAGGCCCCGGGACAGGGCAATCAGGGAGCTGTTTTTT	CATSRPRDRAIRELFF
TRBV5-3	-	-	TRBJ2-7	TGTGCCAGAAGCTTGATTGAAGTGGGGGCGGGCGAGCAGTACTTC	CARSLIEVGAGEQYF
TRBV2	-	-	TRBJ1-1	TGTGCCAGCAGGAACTTGAGGGGGGGAGCTTTCTTT	CASRNLRGGAFF